These 20 T cell receptor beta chains came from one sample sequenced in a study of tumor T cells in aggressive B-cell lymphoma. Repertoires were generated with immunoSEQ multiplex PCR, while TCRdb's copy carries only in-frame clones and drops some. The sample yields roughly 5,300 clones, about 88% seen once. The sample consisted of tumor tissue. Receptors were obtained from an adult with diffuse large B cell lymphoma.

V is TRBV28 and J is TRBJ1-2; 8 positions agree with TRBD1. V trimming: 4 bases; J trimming: 5 bases; junction bases outside the gene matches: 3. Germline V gene sequence: CDR1 MDHEN, CDR2 SYDVKM. The length of the CDR3 is 13 residues. Here the CDR3 reads CASSSHRGYGYTF. The CDR3 nucleotides are TGTGCCAGCAGTTCGCACAGGGGGTATGGCTACACCTTC.

V gene TRBV21-1 combines with J gene TRBJ2-3; TRBD2 is the table's D call, not checked against the DNA. TRBV21-1 is described as a pseudogene. This CDR3 has 16 amino acids. CDR3: CASSKTSLADADTQYF. CDR3 coding DNA: TGTGCCAGCAGCAAAACGTCTCTAGCGGATGCAGATACGCAGTATTTT.

This clone has just a few counts. This chain connects TRBV6-5 to TRBJ1-1, with a possible D match to TRBD1 (5 bases). Germline loops: CDR1 MNHEY, CDR2 SVGAGI. V lost 2 bases and J lost 4, with 8 bases in between. The CDR3 contains 13 residues. The CDR3 DNA reads as TGTGCCAGCAGTTACCGGGGGTTCACTGAAGCTTTCTTT. As protein: CASSYRGFTEAFF.

The chain links TRBV19 to TRBJ1-5; the D is unclear. The ends were cut back, 3 bases at V and 3 bases at J, with 12 bases in the middle. CDR1 is LNHDA, CDR2 SQIVND, per germline (reference sequence). The CDR3 is 15 residues long. CDR3 amino acids: CASSIRNRPNQPQHF. Here the CDR3 DNA reads TGTGCCAGTAGTATTCGGAACAGACCCAATCAGCCCCAGCATTTT.

This clone was detected only once. The chain links TRBV15 to TRBJ2-1; 10 bases are a match to TRBD2. Germline V gives CDR1 LNHNV, CDR2 YYDKDF (reference sequence). V trimming: 3 bases; J trimming: 9 bases; junction bases outside the gene matches: 14. The CDR3 spans 17 residues. The CDR3 sequence is CATSSSELAGLTGEQFF. The CDR3 bases are TGTGCCACCAGCAGCTCTGAACTAGCGGGACTGACGGGTGAGCAGTTCTTC.

The chain couples TRBV4-1 to TRBJ1-1, with 9 bases matching TRBD1. V was pared by 4 bases and J by 2 bases, with 17 bases of the junction left unmatched. The CDR3 runs 19 residues. Germline V gene data show CDR1 as MGHRA and CDR2 as YSYEKL. CDR3 in DNA: TGCGCCAGCAGCCGACGGGGGGCGAGGACAGGGGCCTACAACACTGAAGCTTTCTTT. Translated: CASSRRGARTGAYNTEAFF.

Concerning this clone itself: The junction departs from the called germline gene at one end, perhaps through a read error. The chain links TRBV6-1 to TRBJ1-2; possible D gene TRBD1, 6 bases. Germline V gene sequence: CDR1 MNHNS, CDR2 SASEGT. The CDR3 is 16 residues long. CDR3 sequence: CASSKAFRGSNYGYTF. The CDR3 DNA sequence: TGTGCCAGCAGTAAAGCTTTCAGGGGATCCAACTATGGCTACACCTTC.

The rearrangement joins TRBV5-1 to TRBJ1-2, with D tentatively TRBD1 (5 bases). V lost 7 bases and J lost 6, with 16 bases in between. Germline values: CDR1 SGHRS, CDR2 YFSETQ. There are 13 residues in the CDR3. Here the CDR3 reads CASASKQAHGYTF. Here the CDR3 DNA reads TGCGCCAGCGCCTCTAAACAGGCCCATGGCTACACCTTC.

The rearrangement uses TRBV19 and TRBJ2-1; a weak D match, TRBD1 (7 bases). The CDR3 loop spans 13 amino acids. CDR1 and CDR2 from the germline V gene are LNHDA and SQIVND (reference sequence). V dropped 5 bases and J dropped 10 bases, with 15 bases sitting between them. The CDR3 coding sequence is TGTGCCAGTAGTGCGGGACAGTTGTTCGAGCAGTTCTTC. The encoded protein is CASSAGQLFEQFF.

V usage is TRBV7-9 and J usage is TRBJ2-3, with D possibly TRBD1 on 5 matching bases. CDR1 and CDR2 from the germline V gene are SEHNR and FQNEAQ (reference sequence). V shed 2 bases and J shed 6 bases, with 9 bases lying between them. The CDR3 is 13 residues long. The CDR3 sequence is CASSLRGSDTQYF. The CDR3 nucleotides read TGTGCCAGCAGCTTAAGGGGTTCGGATACGCAGTATTTT.

This chain connects TRBV27 to TRBJ1-4; D not certain. Per germline, CDR1 MNHEY and CDR2 SMNVEV (reference sequence). Trimming took off 3 bases at V and 7 bases at J, with 12 bases between the two ends. The CDR3 spans 14 residues. CDR3 nucleotides: TGTGCCAGCAGTTTTGCCAGGTTTGGTGAAAAACTGTTTTTT. It specifies CASSFARFGEKLFF.

The gene calls are TRBV28 and TRBJ2-7; D gene unclear. Germline lookup yields CDR1 MDHEN and CDR2 SYDVKM. This CDR3 is 9 amino acids long. CDR3 DNA: TGTGCACACGAACACGAGCAGTACTTC. Its protein product is CAHEHEQYF.

The chain employs TRBV30 and TRBJ2-7, with TRBD2 identical over 9 bases. Germline V gene data show CDR1 as GTSNPN and CDR2 as SVGIG (reference sequence). CDR3 length: 14 residues. V shed 5 bases, J shed 4 bases, and the junction held 9 bases outside the gene matches. The CDR3 is CAWDSGSGIYEQYF. The CDR3 DNA reads as TGTGCCTGGGATAGCGGGAGCGGTATATACGAGCAGTACTTC.

The chain has TRBV27 and TRBJ2-3; D might be TRBD2 (5 bases). The CDR3 has 14 amino acids. CDR1 and CDR2 (germline): MNHEY, SMNVEV (reference sequence). V was trimmed by 3 bases and J by 8 bases, leaving 15 bases between them. The CDR3 is CASSFALGGGTQYF. DNA of the CDR3: TGTGCCAGCAGTTTTGCCCTCGGCGGAGGTACGCAGTATTTT.

This chain joins TRBV2 and TRBJ2-3; D is unresolved. This CDR3 is built from 14 residues. Germline V gene lookup returns CDR1 SNHLY and CDR2 FYNNEI. Trimming took 6 bases from V and 4 from J, leaving 14 bases between them. DNA for the CDR3: TGTGCCAGCAGGCTAGATAGGTTTTCAGATACGCAGTATTTT. Its protein product is CASRLDRFSDTQYF.

Note on this clone: The same CDR3 arises from other DNA sequences in this sample as well. The chain has TRBV29-1 and TRBJ2-7; D might be TRBD1 (6 bases). The germline V and J ends were trimmed by 1 base and 4 bases, with 8 bases remaining between them. Germline V gives CDR1 SQVTM, CDR2 ANQGSEA. The CDR3 is made up of 12 amino acids. The CDR3 is CSVEGTDYEQYF. CDR3 coding DNA: TGCAGCGTTGAAGGGACAGATTACGAGCAGTACTTC.

This chain's CDR3 is CASSPTLTGLGYTF. CDR3 sequence (DNA): TGTGCCAGCAGTCCAACCCTAACAGGGCTGGGCTACACCTTC. V and J are TRBV28 and TRBJ1-2, with D maybe TRBD1 (6 bases). The germline V gene has CDR1 MDHEN and CDR2 SYDVKM. V was shortened by 5 bases and J by 8 bases, with 18 bases between the two germline ends. The CDR3 totals 14 residues.

This clone is a singleton in its sample. The CDR3 is CASRGPGELFF. The CDR3 DNA follows: TGTGCCAGCAGGGGGCCCGGGGAGCTGTTTTTT. The V and J genes are TRBV6-1 and TRBJ2-2; D perhaps matches TRBD1 (5 bases). CDR3 size: 11 residues. V lost 6 bases, J lost 6 bases, and 5 bases lay in between. The germline V gene has CDR1 MNHNS and CDR2 SASEGT.

The chain carries TRBV11-3 and TRBJ1-5; TRBD1 matches at 11 bases. This CDR3 comprises 17 residues. V trimming: 2 bases; J trimming: 7 bases; junction bases outside the gene matches: 10. Germline assignment: CDR1 SGHNT and CDR2 YENEEA. Here the CDR3 DNA reads TGTGCCAGCAGCTTACCCCACTCGGGACAGGGGGGCCAGCCCCAGCATTTT. As protein: CASSLPHSGQGGQPQHF. Together with reference TRBV11-3 and TRBJ1-5, the CDR3 gives the full variable domain: EAGVVQSPRYKIIEKKQPVAFWCNPISGHNTLYWYLQNLGQGPELLIRYENEEAVDDSQLPKDRFSAERLKGVDSTLKIQPAELGDSAVYLCASSLPHSGQGGQPQHFGDGTRLSIL.

The CDR3 sequence is CASSLTSGGPGELFF. The CDR3 DNA sequence: TGTGCCAGCAGCTTGACTAGCGGGGGGCCCGGGGAGCTGTTTTTT. The genes are TRBV7-3 and TRBJ2-2; TRBD2 aligns across 13 bases. CDR1 and CDR2 (germline): SGHTA, FQGTGA. Trimming at V came to 3 bases and at J to 6 bases, leaving 1 base not matched to a gene. This CDR3 is built from 15 residues.